A single sample gave rise to the 14 T cell receptor beta chains below, sequenced in a study of T cell changes during pregnancy in multiple sclerosis. Using immunoSEQ multiplex PCR, the repertoire was profiled, and TCRdb retains in-frame clones only, with some absent. This sample has about 40,000 clones, with around 94% found just once. Material: peripheral blood, obtained in the third trimester of pregnancy. The source of these receptors is a female donor with multiple sclerosis, enrolled in a pregnancy study.

V and J are TRBV27 and TRBJ2-2; TRBD1 matches 8 bases. Germline V lookup: CDR1 MNHEY, CDR2 SMNVEV (reference sequence). CDR3 length: 16 amino acids. Trimming at V came to 3 bases and at J to 1 base, leaving 4 bases not matched to a gene. CDR3 region: CASSLVGQGNTGELFF. CDR3 in DNA: TGTGCCAGCAGTTTGGTCGGACAGGGGAACACCGGGGAGCTGTTTTTT.

This clone came up a few times. The chain links TRBV13 to TRBJ2-3; 8 nucleotides line up with TRBD2. Germline-derived CDR1 and CDR2 are PRHDT and FYEKMQ (reference sequence). V lost 3 bases and J lost 7; bases outside the gene matches: 12. The CDR3 totals 16 residues. CDR3 loop: CASSFFSGGSTNTQYF. The CDR3 DNA follows: TGTGCCAGCAGCTTTTTTTCGGGAGGGTCCACTAATACGCAGTATTTT. Full variable domain (outside the CDR3, taken from reference TRBV13 and TRBJ2-3): AAGVIQSPRHLIKEKRETATLKCYPIPRHDTVYWYQQGPGQDPQFLISFYEKMQSDKGSIPDRFSAQQFSDYHSELNMSSLELGDSALYFCASSFFSGGSTNTQYFGPGTRLTVL.

The chain couples TRBV13 to TRBJ1-1; D remains unclear. Trimming cost V 5 bases and J 1 base, with 11 bases left between them. The length of the CDR3 is 14 residues. CDR1 PRHDT and CDR2 FYEKMQ come from the germline V gene (reference sequence). CDR3 sequence reads: CASSAGSQNTEAFF. DNA for the CDR3: TGTGCCAGCAGCGCCGGGAGTCAGAACACTGAAGCTTTCTTT.

V and J are TRBV6-6 and TRBJ2-5, with D possibly matching TRBD1 (6 bases). V lost 5 bases and J lost 4, with 11 bases in between. The CDR3 spans 13 residues. Germline values: CDR1 MNHNY, CDR2 SVGAGI (reference sequence). The CDR3 loop reads CASSPQGRETQYF. The CDR3 coding sequence is TGTGCCAGCAGTCCCCAGGGGAGAGAGACCCAGTACTTC.

The table lists this clone with a count of one. This sequence joins TRBV5-1 and TRBJ2-4; 9 bases line up with TRBD1. The CDR3 covers 16 residues. V was pared by 4 bases and J by 0 bases, with 5 bases of the junction left unmatched. Germline CDR1 and CDR2: SGHRS and YFSETQ. The CDR3 DNA sequence: TGCGCCAGCAGCCAAGCGGACAGGGGAGCCAAAAACATTCAGTACTTC. It translates to CASSQADRGAKNIQYF.

The J gene is TRBJ2-2, the V gene TRBV28; 9 bases are shared with TRBD2. The CDR3 contains 15 residues. V gave up 3 bases and J gave up 6 bases; unmatched junction bases: 5. CDR1 and CDR2 from the germline V gene are MDHEN and SYDVKM. The CDR3: CASSFAGGPSGELFF. In DNA, the CDR3 is TGTGCCAGCAGTTTTGCGGGAGGGCCCTCCGGGGAGCTGTTTTTT.

This chain links TRBV6-1 with TRBJ2-7; 10 bases are shared with TRBD2. The length of the CDR3 is 13 residues. V lost 8 bases, J lost 7 bases, and 8 bases stayed unmatched. Germline CDR1 and CDR2: MNHNS and SASEGT. DNA for the CDR3: TGTGCCAGCTCCGGACTAGCGGCGCGAGAGCAGTACTTC. Its protein is CASSGLAAREQYF.

This chain uses TRBV30 with TRBJ1-3; D remains unclear. This CDR3 contains 15 residues. CDR1 is GTSNPN, CDR2 SVGIG, per germline (reference sequence). Trimming stripped 3 bases from V and 0 bases from J, with 12 bases between. Here the CDR3 DNA reads TGTGCCTGGAGCCCCGGGTCCTACTCTGGAAACACCATATATTTT. Protein: CAWSPGSYSGNTIYF. The entire variable domain, with the rest obtained from reference TRBV30 and TRBJ1-3, is as follows: SQTIHQWPATLVQPVGSPLSLECTVEGTSNPNLYWYRQAAGRGLQLLFYSVGIGQISSEVPQNLSASRPQDRQFILSSKKLLLSDSGFYLCAWSPGSYSGNTIYFGEGSWLTVV.

The V gene is TRBV7-8, the J gene TRBJ2-3; 7 nucleotides line up with TRBD2. The germline V gene has CDR1 SGHVS and CDR2 FQNEAQ. With 2 bases clipped from V and 5 bases from J, the junction kept 4 bases outside the gene matches. The CDR3 contains 14 residues. CDR3 protein: CASSLTGEGDTQYF. The CDR3 DNA is TGTGCCAGCAGCTTAACGGGGGAGGGAGATACGCAGTATTTT.

V is TRBV7-3 and J is TRBJ1-1; perhaps TRBD1 as D (6 bases). Germline values: CDR1 SGHTA, CDR2 FQGTGA. V lost 5 bases to trimming and J lost 3 bases, with 13 bases between them. The CDR3 spans 14 residues. CDR3 nucleotides: TGTGCCAGCAGCCCAGGGCCAGGGGACACTGAAGCTTTCTTT. Amino acids: CASSPGPGDTEAFF.

This chain links TRBV6-5 with TRBJ2-1, with D hard to call. The CDR3 sequence is 13 residues long. V was clipped by 5 bases and J by 4 bases, with 9 bases between them. Germline V gene sequence: CDR1 MNHEY, CDR2 SVGAGI. As DNA, the CDR3 is TGTGCCAGCAGTGACCGACTGTACAATGAGCAGTTCTTC. Protein: CASSDRLYNEQFF.

The rearrangement uses TRBV7-9 and TRBJ2-3; D is ambiguous. V gave up 5 bases and J gave up 4 bases, with 10 bases separating them. This CDR3 is built from 13 residues. Germline loops: CDR1 SEHNR, CDR2 FQNEAQ (reference sequence). DNA of the CDR3: TGTGCCAGCAGCCCTTATGGAGCAGATACGCAGTATTTT. Residues: CASSPYGADTQYF.

This clone was seen only once. The chain's CDR3 is CASSPFGYGNTIYF. Here the CDR3 DNA reads TGTGCCAGCAGCCCCTTCGGGTACGGAAACACCATATATTTT. The chain is built from TRBV14 and TRBJ1-3; D call uncertain. Germline-derived CDR1 and CDR2 are SGHDN and FVKESK. The V end was cut by 4 bases, the J end by 4 bases, with 11 bases between. This CDR3 contains 14 residues.

This clone came up once. The V call is TRBV5-1, the J call TRBJ1-5, with 9 bases fitting TRBD1. Germline CDR1 reads SGHRS; CDR2 reads YFSETQ. The CDR3 has 14 residues. Losses at the gene ends were 3 bases for V and 4 bases for J; bases not matched to a gene: 2. This CDR3 is CASSSGTGNQPQHF. The CDR3 nucleotides read TGCGCCAGCAGCTCCGGGACAGGGAATCAGCCCCAGCATTTT.